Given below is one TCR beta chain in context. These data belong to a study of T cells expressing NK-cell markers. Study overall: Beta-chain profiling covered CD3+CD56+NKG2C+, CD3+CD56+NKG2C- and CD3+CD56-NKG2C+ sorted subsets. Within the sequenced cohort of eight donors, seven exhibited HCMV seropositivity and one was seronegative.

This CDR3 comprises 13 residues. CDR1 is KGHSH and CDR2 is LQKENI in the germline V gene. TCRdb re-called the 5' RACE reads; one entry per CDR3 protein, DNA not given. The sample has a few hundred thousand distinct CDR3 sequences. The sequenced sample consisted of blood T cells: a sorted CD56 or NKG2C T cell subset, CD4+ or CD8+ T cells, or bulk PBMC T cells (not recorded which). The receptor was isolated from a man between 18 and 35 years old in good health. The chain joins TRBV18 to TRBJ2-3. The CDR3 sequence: CASSPEITDTQYF.